This TCR beta chain originates from a study of breast tumors, draining lymph nodes, adjacent tissues. The study's findings and limits: The lymph node origin of tumor T cells was framed as consistent with a hypothesis, not demonstrated. Luminal-like breast cancer showed significantly greater tumor-nontumor repertoire similarity than basal-like breast cancer did. Tumors had less TCR diversity than lymph nodes, more than nontumor tissue.

The V end lost 5 bases, the J end lost 2 bases, and 18 bases lay between the germline ends. Germline-derived CDR1 and CDR2 are MNHEY and SVGAGI. The CDR3 spans 16 residues. Breast cancer patients provided tissue from their axillary draining lymph nodes. The sample holds one count of this clonotype. The antigen is not known. MiXCR, applied by TCRdb to the multiplex PCR reads, yields one record per CDR3 protein. The sample carries some 200,000 distinct CDR3 sequences, roughly 31% recorded once. The chain carries TRBV6-5 and TRBJ1-2; D may be TRBD1 (6 bases). Sequencing was performed on axillary lymph node tissue. The origin of this receptor is a female donor with breast cancer. Some clones in this sample may be carry-over from other donors' samples. In DNA, the CDR3 is TGTGCCAGCAGTCCCCGGGATCTTGGACAGAACTATGGCTACACCTTC. As protein: CASSPRDLGQNYGYTF.